This is a list of T cell receptor beta chains from one sample in a study of T cell repertoires in cytomegalovirus infection. One entry per CDR3 protein, called by TCRdb with MiXCR from the reads. The table records 250,000 or so distinct CDR3 sequences, about 12% of them present only once. The sample comprised PBMCs. The receptors here all came from a human donor in good health (CMV status not recorded). Some clones in this sample may be carry-over from other donors' samples. CDR3s include the opening cysteine and the closing phenylalanine or tryptophan.

TRBV28	CASSLLEGGPNNEQFF
TRBV7-9	CASSPSSGGEWETQYF
TRBV6-2/TRBV6-3	CASSYVSVAGVGGEQFF
TRBV7-2	CASSPDFYGYTF
TRBV5-5	CASSLDRNNEQFF
TRBV19	CASTEGGELFF
TRBV25-1	CASSPDERAKNIQYF
TRBV7-2	CASSLAERTDTQYF
TRBV19	CASSWDRGRDYGYTF
TRBV7-2	CASSLYKLAGAGGDTQYF
TRBV7-2	CASTWDLQRDYTF
TRBV5-1	CASSFGLAGAEQYF
TRBV7-9	CASRQTSGIGEAFF
TRBV28	CASTWTSGSSEAFF
TRBV7-2	CASSLSGTSGGGETQYF
TRBV27	CASGPGTGNTGELFF
TRBV29-1	CSGYRSQETQYF
TRBV4-2	CASSQEPGLAGGEQYF
TRBV2	CASSGTAPNYGYTF
TRBV28	CASSLMVQGGARGYEQYF
TRBV5-1	CASGWGQDNSPLHF
TRBV7-9	CASSWTSIDTQYF
TRBV4-2	CASSQDFGGSYNEQFF
TRBV7-2	CASSLSRGGTEAFF
TRBV29-1	CSVGGRTGGEDTQYF
TRBV3-1	CASSTRPEGNIQYF
TRBV4-3	CASSYSTPQAGNTIYF